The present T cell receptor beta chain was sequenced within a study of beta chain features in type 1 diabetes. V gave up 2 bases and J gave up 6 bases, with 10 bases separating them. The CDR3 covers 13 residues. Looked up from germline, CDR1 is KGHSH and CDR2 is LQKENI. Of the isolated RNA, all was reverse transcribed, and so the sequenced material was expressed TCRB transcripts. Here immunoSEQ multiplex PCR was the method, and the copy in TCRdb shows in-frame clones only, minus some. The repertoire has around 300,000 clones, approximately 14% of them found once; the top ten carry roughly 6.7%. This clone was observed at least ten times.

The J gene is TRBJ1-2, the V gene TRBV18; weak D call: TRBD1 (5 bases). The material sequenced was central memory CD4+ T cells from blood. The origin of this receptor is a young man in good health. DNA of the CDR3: TGTGCCAGCTCACCAAGGGGTGCAGATGGCTACACCTTC. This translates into CASSPRGADGYTF.